This TCR beta chain was documented in a study of cytotoxic CD8 clonotypes in ibrutinib-treated CLL. Points from the study as a whole: With treatment, public clonotypes, which were uncommon, either contracted or remained stable. Progressing patients had sampling times that differed from those of sustained-remission patients. Baseline values of clonality outstripped age-matched healthy donors and followed circulating CD8+ T-cell counts.

This clone was counted a single time. What it binds is not known. Produced via immunoSEQ multiplex PCR; TCRdb's table is partial and in-frame only. Here the sample spans 20,000 to 25,000 clones, about 68% being singletons. About 1.9 micrograms of genomic DNA (from cryopreserved PBMCs) were used for TCR beta libraries. The germline V gene has CDR1 MNHNY and CDR2 SVGAGI (reference sequence). J lost 4 bases, V lost 6 bases, and 6 bases had no gene match. The CDR3 totals 14 residues. Sequencing was performed on PBMCs, taken before ibrutinib treatment. The receptor was derived from a human donor with chronic lymphocytic leukemia. The chain links TRBV6-6 to TRBJ1-1, with TRBD1 matching 9 bases. The CDR3 region is CASRPGDRATEAFF. Here the CDR3 DNA reads TGTGCCAGCAGACCGGGGGACAGGGCCACTGAAGCTTTCTTT.